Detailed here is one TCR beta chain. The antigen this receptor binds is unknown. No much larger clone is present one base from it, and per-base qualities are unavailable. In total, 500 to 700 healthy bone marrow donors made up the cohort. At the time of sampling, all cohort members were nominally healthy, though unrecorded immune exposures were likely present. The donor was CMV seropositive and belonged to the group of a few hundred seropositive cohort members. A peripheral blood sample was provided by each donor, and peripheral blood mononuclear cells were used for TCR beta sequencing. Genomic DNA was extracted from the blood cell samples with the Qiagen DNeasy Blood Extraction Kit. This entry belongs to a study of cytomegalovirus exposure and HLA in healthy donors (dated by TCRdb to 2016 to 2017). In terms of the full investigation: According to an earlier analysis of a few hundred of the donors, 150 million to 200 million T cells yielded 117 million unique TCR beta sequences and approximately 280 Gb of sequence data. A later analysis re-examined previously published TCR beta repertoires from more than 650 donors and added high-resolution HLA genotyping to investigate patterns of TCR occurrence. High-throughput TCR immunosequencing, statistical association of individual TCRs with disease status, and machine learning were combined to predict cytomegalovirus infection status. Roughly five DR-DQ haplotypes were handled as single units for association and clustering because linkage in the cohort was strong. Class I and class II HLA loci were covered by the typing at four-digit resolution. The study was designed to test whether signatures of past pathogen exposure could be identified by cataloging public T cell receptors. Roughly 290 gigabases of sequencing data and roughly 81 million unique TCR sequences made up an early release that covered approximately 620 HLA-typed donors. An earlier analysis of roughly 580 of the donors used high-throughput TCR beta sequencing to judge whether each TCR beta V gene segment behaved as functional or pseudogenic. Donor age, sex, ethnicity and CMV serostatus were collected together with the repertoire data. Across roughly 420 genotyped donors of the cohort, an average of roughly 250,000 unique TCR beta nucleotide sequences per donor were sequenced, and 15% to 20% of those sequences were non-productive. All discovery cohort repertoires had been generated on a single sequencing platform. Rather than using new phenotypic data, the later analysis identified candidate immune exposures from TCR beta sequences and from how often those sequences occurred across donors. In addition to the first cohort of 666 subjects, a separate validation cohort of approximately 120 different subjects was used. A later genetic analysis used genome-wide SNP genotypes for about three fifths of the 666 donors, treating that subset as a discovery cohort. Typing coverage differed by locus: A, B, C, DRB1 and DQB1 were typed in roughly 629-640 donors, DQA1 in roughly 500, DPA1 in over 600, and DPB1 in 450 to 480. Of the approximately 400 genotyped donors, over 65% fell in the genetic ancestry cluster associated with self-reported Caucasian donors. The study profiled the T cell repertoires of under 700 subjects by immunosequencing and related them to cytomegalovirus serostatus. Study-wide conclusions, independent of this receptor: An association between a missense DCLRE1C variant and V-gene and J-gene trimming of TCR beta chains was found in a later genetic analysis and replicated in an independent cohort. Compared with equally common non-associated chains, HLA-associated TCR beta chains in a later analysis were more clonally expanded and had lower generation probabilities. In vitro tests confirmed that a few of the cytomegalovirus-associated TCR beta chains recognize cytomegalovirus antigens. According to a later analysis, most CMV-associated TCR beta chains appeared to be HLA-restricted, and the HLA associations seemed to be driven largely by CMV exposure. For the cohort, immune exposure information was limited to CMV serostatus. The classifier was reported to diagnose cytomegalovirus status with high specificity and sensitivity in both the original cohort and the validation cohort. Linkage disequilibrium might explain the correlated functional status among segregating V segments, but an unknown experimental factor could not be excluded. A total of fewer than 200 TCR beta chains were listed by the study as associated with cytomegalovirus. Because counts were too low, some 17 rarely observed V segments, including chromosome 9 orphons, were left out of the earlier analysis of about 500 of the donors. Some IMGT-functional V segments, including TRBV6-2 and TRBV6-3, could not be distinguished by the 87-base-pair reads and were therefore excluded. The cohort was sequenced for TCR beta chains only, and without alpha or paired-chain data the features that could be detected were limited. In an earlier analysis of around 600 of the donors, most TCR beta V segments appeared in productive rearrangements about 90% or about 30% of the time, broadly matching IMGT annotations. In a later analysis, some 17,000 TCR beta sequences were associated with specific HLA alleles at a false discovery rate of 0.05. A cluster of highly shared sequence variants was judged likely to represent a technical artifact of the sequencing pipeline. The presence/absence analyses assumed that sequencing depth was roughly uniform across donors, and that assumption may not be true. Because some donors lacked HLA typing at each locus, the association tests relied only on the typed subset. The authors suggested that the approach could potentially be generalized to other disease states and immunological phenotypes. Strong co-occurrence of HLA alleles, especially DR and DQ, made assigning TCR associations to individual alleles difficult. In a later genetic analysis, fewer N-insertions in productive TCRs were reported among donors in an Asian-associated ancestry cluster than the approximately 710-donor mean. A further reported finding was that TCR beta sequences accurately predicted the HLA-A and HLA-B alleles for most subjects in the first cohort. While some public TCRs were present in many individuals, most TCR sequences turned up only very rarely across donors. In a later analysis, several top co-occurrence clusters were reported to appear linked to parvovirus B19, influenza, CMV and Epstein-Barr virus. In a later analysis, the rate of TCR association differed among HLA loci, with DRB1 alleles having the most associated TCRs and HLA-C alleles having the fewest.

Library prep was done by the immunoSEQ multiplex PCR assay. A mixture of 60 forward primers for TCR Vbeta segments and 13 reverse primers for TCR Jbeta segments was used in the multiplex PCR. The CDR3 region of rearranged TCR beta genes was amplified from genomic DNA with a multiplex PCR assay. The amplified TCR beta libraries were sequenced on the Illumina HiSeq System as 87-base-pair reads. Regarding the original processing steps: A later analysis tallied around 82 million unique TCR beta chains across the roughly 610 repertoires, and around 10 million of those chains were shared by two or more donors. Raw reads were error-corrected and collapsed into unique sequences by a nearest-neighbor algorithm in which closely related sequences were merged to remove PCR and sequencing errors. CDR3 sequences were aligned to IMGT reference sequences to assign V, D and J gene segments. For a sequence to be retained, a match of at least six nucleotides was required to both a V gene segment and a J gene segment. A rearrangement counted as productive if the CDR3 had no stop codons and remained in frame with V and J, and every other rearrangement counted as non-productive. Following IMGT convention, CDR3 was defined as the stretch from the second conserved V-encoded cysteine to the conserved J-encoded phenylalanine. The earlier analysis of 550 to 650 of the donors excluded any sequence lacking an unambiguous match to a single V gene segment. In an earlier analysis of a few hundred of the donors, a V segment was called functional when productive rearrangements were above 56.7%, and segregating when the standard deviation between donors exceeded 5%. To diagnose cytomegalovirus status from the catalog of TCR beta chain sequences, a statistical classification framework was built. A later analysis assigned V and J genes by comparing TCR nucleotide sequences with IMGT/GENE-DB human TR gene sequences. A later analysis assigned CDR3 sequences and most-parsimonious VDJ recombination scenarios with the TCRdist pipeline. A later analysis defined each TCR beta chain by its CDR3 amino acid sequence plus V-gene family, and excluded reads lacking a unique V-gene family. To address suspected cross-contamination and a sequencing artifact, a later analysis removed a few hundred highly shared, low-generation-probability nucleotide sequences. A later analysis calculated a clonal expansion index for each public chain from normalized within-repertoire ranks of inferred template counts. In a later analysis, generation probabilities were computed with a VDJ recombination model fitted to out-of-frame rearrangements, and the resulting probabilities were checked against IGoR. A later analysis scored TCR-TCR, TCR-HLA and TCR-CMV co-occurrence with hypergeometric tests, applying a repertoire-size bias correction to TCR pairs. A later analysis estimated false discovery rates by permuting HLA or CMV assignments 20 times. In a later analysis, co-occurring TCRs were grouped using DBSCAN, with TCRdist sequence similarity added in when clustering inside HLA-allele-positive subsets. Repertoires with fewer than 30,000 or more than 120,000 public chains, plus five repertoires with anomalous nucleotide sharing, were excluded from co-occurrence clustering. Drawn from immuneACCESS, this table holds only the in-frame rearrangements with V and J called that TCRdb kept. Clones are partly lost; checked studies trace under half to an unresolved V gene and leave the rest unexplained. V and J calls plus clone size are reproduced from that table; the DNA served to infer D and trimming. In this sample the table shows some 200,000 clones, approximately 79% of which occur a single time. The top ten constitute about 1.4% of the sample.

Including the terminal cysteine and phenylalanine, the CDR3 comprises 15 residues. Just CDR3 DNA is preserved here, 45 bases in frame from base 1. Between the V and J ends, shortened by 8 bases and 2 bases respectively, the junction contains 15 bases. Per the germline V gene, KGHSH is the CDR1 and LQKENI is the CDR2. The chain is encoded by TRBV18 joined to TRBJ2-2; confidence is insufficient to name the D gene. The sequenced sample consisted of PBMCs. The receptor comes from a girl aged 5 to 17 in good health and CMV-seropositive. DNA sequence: TGTGCCAGCGGCGCTTGGGCCAAAAACACCGGGGAGCTGTTTTTT. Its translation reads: CASGAWAKNTGELFF.